Below, 24 T cell receptor beta chains from the same sample are listed, as sequenced in a study of cytomegalovirus exposure and HLA in healthy donors. Use of 60 Vbeta and 13 Jbeta primers characterized the PCR. Data came from immunoSEQ multiplex PCR; TCRdb stores just in-frame clones and leaves some out. The table includes some 150,000 clones, 60% to 80% detected once. What was sequenced was PBMCs. The receptors stem from a young man in good health and CMV-seropositive.

The chain employs TRBV2 and TRBJ2-1; 9 bases match TRBD2. The CDR3 is made up of 15 amino acids. Germline V gene sequence: CDR1 SNHLY, CDR2 FYNNEI. V lost 7 bases, J lost 7 bases, and 11 bases stayed unmatched. The chain's CDR3 is CASKTGLAGWNEQFF. CDR3 in DNA: TGTGCCAGCAAGACGGGACTAGCAGGATGGAATGAGCAGTTCTTC.

This sequence joins TRBV5-1 and TRBJ1-5; TRBD1 is a possible D gene (6 bases). Germline CDR1 reads SGHRS; CDR2 reads YFSETQ. Between the trimmed V and J ends, which lost 3 bases and 6 bases, there was a span of 13 bases. CDR3 size: 14 residues. The CDR3 DNA is TGCGCCAGCAGCTACGACGGACAGATTCAGCCCCAGCATTTT. Its protein product is CASSYDGQIQPQHF. The full variable domain, its missing parts supplied by reference TRBV5-1 and TRBJ1-5, is KAGVTQTPRYLIKTRGQQVTLSCSPISGHRSVSWYQQTPGQGLQFLFEYFSETQRNKGNFPGRFSGRQFSNSRSEMNVSTLELGDSALYLCASSYDGQIQPQHFGDGTRLSIL.

The chain carries TRBV4-1 and TRBJ2-1; 10 positions match TRBD1. Germline CDR1 reads MGHRA; CDR2 reads YSYEKL. This CDR3 has 18 residues. V lost 2 bases and J lost 7; bases outside the gene matches: 14. In nucleotides, the CDR3 is TGCGCCAGCAGCCAACCGTTACTCCGGGACAGGGGTGTAAATGAGCAGTTCTTC. This gives the protein CASSQPLLRDRGVNEQFF.

The chain couples TRBV7-9 to TRBJ1-2, with D unresolved. V was pared by 4 bases and J by 4 bases, with 16 bases between. CDR1 SEHNR and CDR2 FQNEAQ come from the germline V gene (reference sequence). The CDR3 is 15 residues long. This CDR3 is CASSSWESSGYGYTF. CDR3 DNA: TGTGCCAGCAGCTCGTGGGAGTCCTCTGGCTATGGCTACACCTTC.

V and J are TRBV18 and TRBJ2-5, with TRBD1 matching over 10 bases. V trimming: 6 bases; J trimming: 3 bases; junction bases outside the gene matches: 1. CDR1 is KGHSH, CDR2 LQKENI, per germline. The CDR3 extends over 13 amino acids. The CDR3 here is CASSTGGEETQYF. The CDR3 coding sequence is TGTGCCAGCTCGACAGGGGGCGAAGAGACCCAGTACTTC.

This clone has only a few counts. The chain is built from TRBV30 and TRBJ2-5; 7 bases are a match to TRBD1. Germline V CDR1 and CDR2: GTSNPN, SVGIG (reference sequence). The CDR3 length is 11 residues. The trim removed 5 bases at V and 5 bases at J, leaving 2 bases unmatched. This CDR3 is CAWDRVETQYF. CDR3 DNA sequence: TGTGCCTGGGACAGGGTTGAGACCCAGTACTTC. The variable domain in full, completed from reference TRBV30 and TRBJ2-5, reads SQTIHQWPATLVQPVGSPLSLECTVEGTSNPNLYWYRQAAGRGLQLLFYSVGIGQISSEVPQNLSASRPQDRQFILSSKKLLLSDSGFYLCAWDRVETQYFGPGTRLLVL.

J is TRBJ2-7 and V is TRBV5-1; perhaps TRBD2 as D (5 bases). CDR1 and CDR2 (germline): SGHRS, YFSETQ. Trimming left V 0 bases short and J 7 bases short, with 8 bases between. CDR3 length equals 12 residues. The CDR3 protein is CASSLGLAEQYF. DNA of the CDR3: TGCGCCAGCAGCTTGGGGTTAGCGGAGCAGTACTTC.

This chain joins TRBV5-6 and TRBJ2-5; TRBD1 aligns across 10 bases. From germline, CDR1 is SGHDT and CDR2 YYEEEE. V lost 0 bases to trimming and J lost 3 bases; unmatched junction nucleotides: 2. This CDR3 spans 15 amino acids. CDR3 in amino acids: CASSLGTGGEETQYF. CDR3 sequence (DNA): TGTGCCAGCAGCTTGGGGACAGGGGGAGAAGAGACCCAGTACTTC.

This clone was recorded once. This chain links TRBV5-6 with TRBJ1-4, with D hard to call. Looked up from germline, CDR1 is SGHDT and CDR2 is YYEEEE. V dropped 0 bases and J dropped 6 bases, with 9 bases sitting between them. The CDR3 covers 14 residues. This chain's CDR3 is CASSLGRTDEKLFF. The CDR3 nucleotides are TGTGCCAGCAGCTTGGGGAGGACCGATGAAAAACTGTTTTTT.

The J gene is TRBJ1-2, the V gene TRBV29-1; D unresolved. The CDR3 consists of 12 residues. V was pared by 2 bases and J by 2 bases, with 6 bases between. Germline CDR1 SQVTM, CDR2 ANQGSEA. CDR3 bases: TGCAGCGTTGAAACCAGGAACTATGGCTACACCTTC. Encoded protein: CSVETRNYGYTF.

The genes are TRBV19 and TRBJ1-3, with D tentatively TRBD1 (6 bases). The CDR3 runs 15 residues. Germline CDR1 is LNHDA and CDR2 is SQIVND (reference sequence). Trimming took off 8 bases at V and 7 bases at J, with 21 bases between the two ends. The CDR3 protein is CASGNELGHLNTIYF. The CDR3 DNA sequence: TGTGCCAGTGGGAACGAATTGGGACACCTCAACACCATATATTTT.

This clone was seen once. This sequence joins TRBV7-3 and TRBJ1-6; tentative D call: TRBD1 (6 bases). Trimming removed 6 bases at V and 4 bases at J, with 10 bases between. CDR3 length equals 14 residues. The germline gives CDR1 SGHTA, CDR2 FQGTGA. As DNA, the CDR3 is TGTGCCAGCAGTATGACAGGATATAATTCACCCCTCCACTTT. It yields the protein CASSMTGYNSPLHF. Full variable domain (rest looked up from reference TRBV7-3 and TRBJ1-6): GAGVSQTPSNKVTEKGKYVELRCDPISGHTALYWYRQSLGQGPEFLIYFQGTGAADDSGLPNDRFFAVRPEGSVSTLKIQRTERGDSAVYLCASSMTGYNSPLHFGNGTRLTVT.

The chain couples TRBV30 to TRBJ2-2; D unresolved. The ends were cut back, 2 bases at V and 4 bases at J, with 2 bases in the middle. There are 11 residues in the CDR3. The germline V gene has CDR1 GTSNPN and CDR2 SVGIG (reference sequence). The CDR3 nucleotides are TGTGCCTGGAGTCGCACCGGGGAGCTGTTTTTT. It is translated as CAWSRTGELFF.

This clone showed up just a few times. The V gene is TRBV18, the J gene TRBJ1-2, with 8 bases fitting TRBD1. This CDR3 spans 13 amino acids. The germline V gene encodes CDR1 KGHSH and CDR2 LQKENI. V was clipped by 4 bases and J by 6 bases; unmatched bases: 4. The CDR3, as DNA: TGTGCCAGCTCACAGACAGGGGCCGATGGCTACACCTTC. Protein product: CASSQTGADGYTF.

This sequence joins TRBV7-9 and TRBJ1-1, with 9 positions matching TRBD1. The CDR3 spans 13 residues. Germline V lookup: CDR1 SEHNR, CDR2 FQNEAQ (reference sequence). The V and J ends lost 10 bases and 4 bases, in that order; junction bases with no gene match: 7. CDR3 sequence: CATTGTGFTEAFF. The CDR3 DNA reads as TGTGCCACCACCGGGACAGGGTTCACTGAAGCTTTCTTT.

J is TRBJ2-3 and V is TRBV28; 7 nucleotides line up with TRBD2. Germline V CDR1 and CDR2: MDHEN, SYDVKM. V shed 5 bases and J 8 bases; nucleotides not matched to a gene: 13. This CDR3 has 15 residues. Written as DNA, the CDR3 is TGTGCCAGCAGTCCTCTGGGCGCGGGAGTGGGTACGCAGTATTTT. Its translation is CASSPLGAGVGTQYF. Full variable domain (outside the CDR3, taken from reference TRBV28 and TRBJ2-3): DVKVTQSSRYLVKRTGEKVFLECVQDMDHENMFWYRQDPGLGLRLIYFSYDVKMKEKGDIPEGYSVSREKKERFSLILESASTNQTSMYLCASSPLGAGVGTQYFGPGTRLTVL.

This clone appeared a few times. V and J are TRBV9 and TRBJ1-2; possible D gene TRBD1, 6 bases. Germline-derived CDR1 and CDR2 are SGDLS and YYNGEE. This CDR3 is built from 14 residues. V was pared by 0 bases and J by 5 bases, with 11 bases between. The CDR3 nucleotides read TGTGCCAGCAGCGTAGGACAGGTTGTGTATGGCTACACCTTC. This encodes CASSVGQVVYGYTF.

The V call is TRBV4-1, the J call TRBJ2-7; tentatively, D is TRBD2 (5 bases). V was pared by 0 bases and J by 0 bases, with 9 bases between. The CDR3 spans 15 residues. The germline CDR1 and CDR2 sequences are MGHRA and YSYEKL. The chain's CDR3 is CASSQEERSSYEQYF. In DNA form, the CDR3 reads TGCGCCAGCAGCCAAGAGGAGCGGAGCTCCTACGAGCAGTACTTC.

The rearrangement links TRBV4-1 to TRBJ2-1; D is possibly TRBD1 (6 bases). The V gene's germline CDR1 is MGHRA and CDR2 YSYEKL. This CDR3 contains 12 residues. V was pared by 5 bases and J by 7 bases, with 9 bases between. The CDR3 region is CASSVQGNEQFF. In DNA form, the CDR3 reads TGCGCCAGCAGCGTACAGGGAAATGAGCAGTTCTTC.

The rearrangement joins TRBV6-1 to TRBJ2-1, with 14 bases that match TRBD2. Germline V gene lookup returns CDR1 MNHNS and CDR2 SASEGT. The length of the CDR3 is 15 residues. V lost 1 base, J lost 7 bases, and 0 bases stayed unmatched. As DNA, the CDR3 is TGTGCCAGCAGTGAAGGGACTAGCGGGGGGAATGAGCAGTTCTTC. This encodes CASSEGTSGGNEQFF.

V gene TRBV6-5 combines with J gene TRBJ1-1; D call uncertain. V lost 6 bases, J lost 2 bases, and 10 bases lay in between. The CDR3 is made up of 13 amino acids. CDR1 is MNHEY, CDR2 SVGAGI, per germline. The CDR3 sequence is CASRLSSNTEAFF. The CDR3 DNA is TGTGCCAGCAGATTATCGAGTAACACTGAAGCTTTCTTT.

This chain uses TRBV18 with TRBJ1-5; D call uncertain. CDR1 is KGHSH, CDR2 LQKENI, per germline. V lost 6 bases, J lost 6 bases, and 18 bases lay in between. The CDR3 is made up of 15 amino acids. The CDR3 DNA sequence: TGTGCCAGCTCCCTTGTCGAGGGTTTCGGTCAGCCCCAGCATTTT. Translating gives CASSLVEGFGQPQHF.

V is TRBV19 and J is TRBJ2-4; possible D gene TRBD2, 5 bases. CDR1 is LNHDA, CDR2 SQIVND, per germline (reference sequence). The V gene lost 5 bases and the J gene lost 8 bases, with 16 bases spanning the gap. The CDR3 sequence is 14 residues long. CDR3 amino acids: CASSVRAGVYIQYF. CDR3 DNA sequence: TGTGCCAGTAGTGTCCGTGCCGGGGTTTACATTCAGTACTTC. The full variable domain, in which reference TRBV19 and TRBJ2-4 provide the parts outside the CDR3, is DGGITQSPKYLFRKEGQNVTLSCEQNLNHDAMYWYRQDPGQGLRLIYYSQIVNDFQKGDIAEGYSVSREKKESFPLTVTSAQKNPTAFYLCASSVRAGVYIQYFGAGTRLSVL.

The CDR3 DNA is TGTGCCAGCAGCCTAGTCTCTGCGGTGGAGGGTGAAAAACTGTTTTTT. It yields the protein CASSLVSAVEGEKLFF. The chain is built from TRBV7-9 and TRBJ1-4; D gene uncertain. The V end was cut by 5 bases, the J end by 7 bases, with 20 bases between. Germline-derived CDR1 and CDR2 are SEHNR and FQNEAQ (reference sequence). This CDR3 has 16 amino acids.